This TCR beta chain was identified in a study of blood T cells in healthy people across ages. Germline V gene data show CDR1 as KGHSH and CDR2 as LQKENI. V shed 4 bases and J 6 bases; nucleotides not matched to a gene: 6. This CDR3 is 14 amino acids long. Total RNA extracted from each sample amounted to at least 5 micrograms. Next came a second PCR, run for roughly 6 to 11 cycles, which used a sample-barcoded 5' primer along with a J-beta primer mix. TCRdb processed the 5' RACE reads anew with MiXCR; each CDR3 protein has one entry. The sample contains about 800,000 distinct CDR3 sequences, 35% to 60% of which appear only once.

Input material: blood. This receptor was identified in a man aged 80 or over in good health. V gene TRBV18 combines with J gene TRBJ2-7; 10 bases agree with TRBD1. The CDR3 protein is CASSQGTGDLEQYF. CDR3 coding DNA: TGTGCCAGCTCACAAGGGACAGGGGATCTCGAGCAGTACTTC. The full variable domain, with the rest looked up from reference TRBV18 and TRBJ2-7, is NAGVMQNPRHLVRRRGQEARLRCSPMKGHSHVYWYRQLPEEGLKFMVYLQKENIIDESGMPKERFSAEFPKEGPSILRIQQVVRGDSAAYFCASSQGTGDLEQYFGPGTRLTVT.